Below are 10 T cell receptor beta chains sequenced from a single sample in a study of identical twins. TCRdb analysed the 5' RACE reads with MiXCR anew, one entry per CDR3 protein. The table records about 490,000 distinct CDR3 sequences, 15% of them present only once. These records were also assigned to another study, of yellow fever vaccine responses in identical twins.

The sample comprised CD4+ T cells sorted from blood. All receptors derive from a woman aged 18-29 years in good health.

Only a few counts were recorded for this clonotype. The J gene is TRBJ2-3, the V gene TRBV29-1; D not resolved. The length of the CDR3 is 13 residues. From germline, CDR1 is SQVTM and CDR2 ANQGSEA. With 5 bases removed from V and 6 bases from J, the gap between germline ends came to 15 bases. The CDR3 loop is CSVHPGPMDTQYF. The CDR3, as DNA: TGCAGCGTTCATCCAGGTCCCATGGATACGCAGTATTTT.

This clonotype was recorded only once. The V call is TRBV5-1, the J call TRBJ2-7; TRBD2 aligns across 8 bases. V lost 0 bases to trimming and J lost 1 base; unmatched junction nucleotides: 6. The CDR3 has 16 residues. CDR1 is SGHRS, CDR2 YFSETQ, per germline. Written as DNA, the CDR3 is TGCGCCAGCAGCTTGGGCCTGGCGGGAGGTTCCTACGAGCAGTACTTC. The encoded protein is CASSLGLAGGSYEQYF.

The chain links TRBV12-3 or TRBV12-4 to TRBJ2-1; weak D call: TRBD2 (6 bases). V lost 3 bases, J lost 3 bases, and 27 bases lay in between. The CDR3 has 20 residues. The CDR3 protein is CASSFSLRLRGNTIYNEQFF. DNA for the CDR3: TGTGCCAGCAGTTTCTCACTCCGACTACGCGGGAACACCATCTACAATGAGCAGTTCTTC.

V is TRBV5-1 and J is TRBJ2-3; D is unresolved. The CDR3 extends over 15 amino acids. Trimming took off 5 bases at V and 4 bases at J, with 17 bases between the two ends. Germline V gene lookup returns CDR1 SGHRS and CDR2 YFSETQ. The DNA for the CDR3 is TGCGCCAGCAGACTTGGCGGCTCGAGGCCAGATACGCAGTATTTT. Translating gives CASRLGGSRPDTQYF.

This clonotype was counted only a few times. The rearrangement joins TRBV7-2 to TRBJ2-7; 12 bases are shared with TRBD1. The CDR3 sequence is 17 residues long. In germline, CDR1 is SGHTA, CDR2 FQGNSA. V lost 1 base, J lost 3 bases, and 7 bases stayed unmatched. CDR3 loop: CASSLGGQGARIYEQYV. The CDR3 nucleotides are TGTGCCAGCAGCTTAGGGGGACAGGGGGCGCGAATCTACGAGCAGTACGTC.

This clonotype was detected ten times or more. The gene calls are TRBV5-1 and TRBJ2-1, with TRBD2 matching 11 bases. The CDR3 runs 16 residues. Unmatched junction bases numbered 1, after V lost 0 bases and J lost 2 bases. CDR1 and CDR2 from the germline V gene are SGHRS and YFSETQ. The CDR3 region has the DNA TGCGCCAGCAGCTTGGATAGCGGGGGGGCCTACAATGAGCAGTTCTTC. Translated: CASSLDSGGAYNEQFF.

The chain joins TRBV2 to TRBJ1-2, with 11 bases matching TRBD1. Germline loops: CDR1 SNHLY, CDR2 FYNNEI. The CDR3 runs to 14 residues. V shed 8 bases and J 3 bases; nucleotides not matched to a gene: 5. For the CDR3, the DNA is TGTGCCAGCGGTGGGACAGGGGGTTACTATGGCTACACCTTC. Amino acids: CASGGTGGYYGYTF.

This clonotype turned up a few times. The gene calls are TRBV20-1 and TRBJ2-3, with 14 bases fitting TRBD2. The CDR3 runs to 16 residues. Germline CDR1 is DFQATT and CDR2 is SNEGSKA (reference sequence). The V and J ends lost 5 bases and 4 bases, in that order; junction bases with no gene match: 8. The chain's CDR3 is CSAPGGTSGSADTQYF. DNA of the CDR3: TGCAGTGCTCCCGGCGGGACTAGCGGGAGCGCAGATACGCAGTATTTT.

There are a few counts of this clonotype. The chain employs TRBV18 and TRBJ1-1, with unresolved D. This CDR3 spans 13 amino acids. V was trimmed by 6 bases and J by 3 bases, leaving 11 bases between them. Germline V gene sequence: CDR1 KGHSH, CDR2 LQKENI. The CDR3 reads CASSSYLDTEAFF. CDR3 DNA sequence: TGTGCCAGCTCTTCTTATCTGGACACTGAAGCTTTCTTT. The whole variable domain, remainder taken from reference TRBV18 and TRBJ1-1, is NAGVMQNPRHLVRRRGQEARLRCSPMKGHSHVYWYRQLPEEGLKFMVYLQKENIIDESGMPKERFSAEFPKEGPSILRIQQVVRGDSAAYFCASSSYLDTEAFFGQGTRLTVV.

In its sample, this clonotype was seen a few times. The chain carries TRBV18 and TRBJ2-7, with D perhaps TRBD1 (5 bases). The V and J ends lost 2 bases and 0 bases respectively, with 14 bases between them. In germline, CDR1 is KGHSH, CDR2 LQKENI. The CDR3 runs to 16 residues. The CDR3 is CASSPGMGTGSYEQYV. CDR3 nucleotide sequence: TGTGCCAGCTCACCAGGAATGGGAACAGGCTCCTACGAGCAGTACGTC.